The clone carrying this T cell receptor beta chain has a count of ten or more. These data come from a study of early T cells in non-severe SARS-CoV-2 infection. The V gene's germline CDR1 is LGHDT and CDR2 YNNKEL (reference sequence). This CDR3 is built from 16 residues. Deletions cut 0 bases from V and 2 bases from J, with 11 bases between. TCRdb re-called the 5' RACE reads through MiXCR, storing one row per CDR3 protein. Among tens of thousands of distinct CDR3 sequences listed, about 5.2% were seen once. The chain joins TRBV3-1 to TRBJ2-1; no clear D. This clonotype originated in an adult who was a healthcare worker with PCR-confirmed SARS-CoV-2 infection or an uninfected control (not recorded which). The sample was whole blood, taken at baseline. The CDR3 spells CASSQDRAEPYNEQFF. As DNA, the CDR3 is TGTGCCAGCAGCCAAGATCGGGCGGAACCCTACAATGAGCAGTTCTTC.